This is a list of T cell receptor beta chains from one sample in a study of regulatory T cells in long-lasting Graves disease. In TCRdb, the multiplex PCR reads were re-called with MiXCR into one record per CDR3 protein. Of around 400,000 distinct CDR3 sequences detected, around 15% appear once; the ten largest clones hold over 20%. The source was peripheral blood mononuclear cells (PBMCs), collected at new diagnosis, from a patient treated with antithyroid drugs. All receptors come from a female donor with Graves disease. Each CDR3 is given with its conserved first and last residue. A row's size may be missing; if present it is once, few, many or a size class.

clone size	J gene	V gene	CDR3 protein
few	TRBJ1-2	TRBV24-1	CATSRSGYYGYTF
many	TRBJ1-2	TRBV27	CASSTRQGYGYTF
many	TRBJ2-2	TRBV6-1	CASSEAGDTGELFF
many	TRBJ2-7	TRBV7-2	CASSLGGNTYEQYF
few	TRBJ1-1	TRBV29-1	CSVVDGGTEAFF
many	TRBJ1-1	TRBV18	CASAGGGVNTEAFF
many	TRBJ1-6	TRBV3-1	CASSRNRVRNSPLHF
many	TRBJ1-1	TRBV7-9	CASSLDVVANTEAFF
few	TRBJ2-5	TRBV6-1	CASSENGQQETQYF
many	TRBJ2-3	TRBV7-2	CASRDRQGKTDTQYF
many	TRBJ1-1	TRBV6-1	CASDTMQLNTEAFF
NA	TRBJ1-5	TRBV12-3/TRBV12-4	CASTRGQSNQPQHF
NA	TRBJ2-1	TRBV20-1	CSAWPSGIESNEQFF
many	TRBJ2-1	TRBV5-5	CASSLAISSYNEQFF